The 27 T cell receptor beta chains given below trace back to one sample, sequenced in a study of blood T cell repertoires in COVID-19. Repertoires were generated with immunoSEQ multiplex PCR, while TCRdb's copy carries only in-frame clones and drops some. The data show under 300,000 clones, approximately 86% seen once. The sample comprised PBMCs or T cells enriched from blood (not recorded which). The receptors were gathered from a woman under 40 with acute COVID-19.

Turning to this clone: The sample contains more than one DNA sequence encoding this CDR3. CDR3 coding DNA: TGCAGTGCTCGGGAGAACACTGAAGCTTTCTTT. It codes for CSARENTEAFF. This chain links TRBV20-1 with TRBJ1-1; D gene uncertain. Trimming removed 5 bases from V and 1 base from J, with 5 bases in between. The CDR3 contains 11 residues. Germline V gene lookup returns CDR1 DFQATT and CDR2 SNEGSKA (reference sequence).

The chain has TRBV29-1 and TRBJ2-4, with TRBD2 matching 11 bases. This CDR3 spans 14 amino acids. Germline V lookup: CDR1 SQVTM, CDR2 ANQGSEA. Trimming took 5 bases from V and 12 from J; bases not matched to a gene: 12. The CDR3 region has the DNA TGCAGCGTTCTTACTAGCGGGGGACAATTAGCTCAGTACTTC. Translating gives CSVLTSGGQLAQYF.

This chain joins TRBV5-1 and TRBJ2-7; 8 bases agree with TRBD1. Germline trimming cut 4 bases from V and 2 bases from J; bases unmatched to any gene: 2. CDR1 and CDR2 from the germline V gene are SGHRS and YFSETQ. The CDR3 extends over 13 amino acids. CDR3 residues: CASSGTGPYEQYF. CDR3 in DNA: TGCGCCAGCAGCGGGACAGGACCCTACGAGCAGTACTTC.

This clone was observed a few times. V and J are TRBV6-5 and TRBJ1-6, with D possibly being TRBD1 (6 bases). CDR1 is MNHEY, CDR2 SVGAGI, per germline. The length of the CDR3 is 15 residues. V lost 7 bases and J 0 bases, leaving 10 bases between the germline ends. The CDR3: CASKTGSSYNSPLHF. For the CDR3, the DNA is TGTGCCAGCAAAACAGGGAGCTCCTATAATTCACCCCTCCACTTT.

The chain is built from TRBV28 and TRBJ2-3; TRBD2 might be the D (6 bases). This CDR3 is built from 15 residues. V was clipped by 3 bases and J by 2 bases, with 12 bases between them. Per the germline V gene, CDR1 is MDHEN and CDR2 is SYDVKM. This chain's CDR3 is CASSFYGSFTDTQYF. CDR3 nucleotide sequence: TGTGCCAGCAGTTTTTACGGGAGCTTCACAGATACGCAGTATTTT.

The chain's CDR3 is CASSEEGTPDGYTF. The DNA for the CDR3 is TGTGCCAGCAGTGAAGAAGGGACTCCTGATGGCTACACCTTC. This chain links TRBV6-1 with TRBJ1-2; TRBD1 is a possible D gene (5 bases). Germline CDR1 MNHNS, CDR2 SASEGT. The CDR3 has 14 residues. Trimming pared 1 base from V and 6 bases from J, leaving 12 bases between.

This chain uses TRBV5-1 with TRBJ2-2; 7 positions match TRBD2. The V gene end was trimmed by 4 bases and the J gene end by 1 base; junction bases not matched to a gene: 7. CDR1 and CDR2 (germline): SGHRS, YFSETQ. There are 16 residues in the CDR3. The CDR3 loop is CASSRGASGNTGELFF. In DNA, the CDR3 is TGCGCCAGCAGCCGCGGGGCTAGCGGGAACACCGGGGAGCTGTTTTTT.

The chain recombines TRBV6-1 with TRBJ1-1, with unresolved D. V was clipped by 2 bases and J by 0 bases, with 7 bases between them. The germline CDR1 and CDR2 sequences are MNHNS and SASEGT. This CDR3 has 14 residues. The CDR3 DNA sequence: TGTGCCAGCAGTGAAAACGGAGTGAACACTGAAGCTTTCTTT. Its translation is CASSENGVNTEAFF.

This chain connects TRBV28 to TRBJ2-7; possibly TRBD2 for D (7 bases). The germline V gene encodes CDR1 MDHEN and CDR2 SYDVKM. V lost 6 bases to trimming and J lost 7 bases, with 16 bases between them. The CDR3 covers 13 residues. CDR3: CASSLGGAREQYF. In DNA, the CDR3 is TGTGCCAGCAGCCTGGGGGGGGCTCGGGAGCAGTACTTC.

This clone showed up just a few times. The rearrangement uses TRBV5-1 and TRBJ2-7; TRBD2 aligns across 13 bases. Germline V CDR1 and CDR2: SGHRS, YFSETQ. After removal of 0 bases from V and 5 bases from J, the junction contained 5 bases not matched to a gene. The CDR3 spans 16 residues. CDR3 bases: TGCGCCAGCAGCTTGGGTGGACTAGCGGGAGCCCACGAGCAGTACTTC. Protein product: CASSLGGLAGAHEQYF. Looking up the rest from reference TRBV5-1 and TRBJ2-7 gives the full variable domain: KAGVTQTPRYLIKTRGQQVTLSCSPISGHRSVSWYQQTPGQGLQFLFEYFSETQRNKGNFPGRFSGRQFSNSRSEMNVSTLELGDSALYLCASSLGGLAGAHEQYFGPGTRLTVT.

This sequence joins TRBV30 and TRBJ1-5; 7 positions agree with TRBD1. Germline V CDR1 and CDR2: GTSNPN, SVGIG (reference sequence). The CDR3 contains 13 residues. V was clipped by 2 bases and J by 7 bases; unmatched bases: 5. CDR3 DNA: TGTGCCTGGAGTACAGGGGTATTCCAGCCCCAGCATTTT. It yields the protein CAWSTGVFQPQHF.

The J gene is TRBJ1-6, the V gene TRBV28; D unclear. Trimming removed 5 bases from V and 1 base from J, with 12 bases in between. Germline V gene lookup returns CDR1 MDHEN and CDR2 SYDVKM. The CDR3 is 16 residues long. The CDR3 DNA sequence: TGTGCCAGCAGTCCCACCGGAGGTTCCTATAATTCACCCCTCCACTTT. It translates to CASSPTGGSYNSPLHF.

This chain uses TRBV6-5 with TRBJ2-7; D is possibly TRBD1 (5 bases). V lost 4 bases to trimming and J lost 0 bases, with 16 bases between them. Germline CDR1 is MNHEY and CDR2 is SVGAGI. The CDR3 is 16 amino acids. CDR3: CASSSYRQKSSYEQYF. Written as DNA, the CDR3 is TGTGCCAGCAGTTCATACAGACAGAAGAGCTCCTACGAGCAGTACTTC.

This chain connects TRBV2 to TRBJ1-5; D is ambiguous. This CDR3 contains 15 residues. V lost 4 bases and J lost 2, with 12 bases in between. CDR1 and CDR2 (germline): SNHLY, FYNNEI. CDR3 sequence (DNA): TGTGCCAGCAGTGGGGTAGTGGAGGGCAATCAGCCCCAGCATTTT. This codes for CASSGVVEGNQPQHF.

This clone showed up just once. The chain uses TRBV19 and TRBJ1-5; TRBD1 aligns across 11 bases. Germline V gene sequence: CDR1 LNHDA, CDR2 SQIVND (reference sequence). Trimming cost V 6 bases and J 7 bases; bases outside gene matches: 8. The CDR3 runs 15 residues. In nucleotides, the CDR3 is TGTGCCAGTAGAAGCAGCGGGACAGGGGGGCAGCCCCAGCATTTT. It specifies CASRSSGTGGQPQHF.

Only one count was recorded for this clone. V usage is TRBV6-5 and J usage is TRBJ2-5; TRBD1 matches at 9 bases. The CDR3 length is 14 residues. Germline values: CDR1 MNHEY, CDR2 SVGAGI. Trimming at V came to 4 bases and at J to 2 bases, leaving 2 bases not matched to a gene. The CDR3 loop reads CASSSQGAQETQYF. In DNA form, the CDR3 reads TGTGCCAGCAGTTCACAGGGGGCTCAAGAGACCCAGTACTTC.

This clone was recorded a few times. The rearrangement uses TRBV15 and TRBJ2-5; TRBD2 matches at 10 bases. The J segment lost 2 bases and the V segment lost 3 bases, leaving 12 bases of the junction unmatched. CDR1 is LNHNV, CDR2 YYDKDF, per germline (reference sequence). This CDR3 is built from 18 residues. The CDR3 coding sequence is TGTGCCACCAGCAGGGCCCTAGCGGGGGCCCCAGGGCAAGAGACCCAGTACTTC. Protein: CATSRALAGAPGQETQYF.

There are a few counts of this clone. This rearrangement joins TRBV13 to TRBJ2-2; D call uncertain. V gave up 1 base and J gave up 6 bases, with 9 bases separating them. Germline V gene lookup returns CDR1 PRHDT and CDR2 FYEKMQ (reference sequence). CDR3 size: 14 residues. CDR3: CASSLALSPGELFF. CDR3 DNA: TGTGCCAGCAGCTTAGCGTTGTCCCCCGGGGAGCTGTTTTTT.

The rearrangement links TRBV7-3 to TRBJ2-1, with a possible D match to TRBD1 (6 bases). Germline V gives CDR1 SGHTA, CDR2 FQGTGA. This CDR3 contains 14 residues. The V end lost 1 base, the J end lost 10 bases, and 14 bases lay between the germline ends. CDR3 DNA: TGTGCCAGCAGCTTAAACCCCGGGACACGGGAGCAGTTCTTC. Encoded protein: CASSLNPGTREQFF.

As for this clone: Mismatch with germline at one junction end may stem from a read error. This chain joins TRBV6-1 and TRBJ2-1; 9 nucleotides match TRBD2. Germline-derived CDR1 and CDR2 are MNHNS and SASEGT. CDR3 length: 14 residues. DNA of the CDR3: TGTGCCAGCAGTGAAGCGCGCTCTAGCGGGATTTTCCTCTTC. Protein: CASSEARSSGIFLF.

V is TRBV6-2 or TRBV6-3 and J is TRBJ2-7; D is ambiguous. Trimming left V 4 bases short and J 1 base short, with 8 bases between. This CDR3 spans 13 amino acids. Germline V gene data show CDR1 as MNHEY and CDR2 as SVGEGT. The CDR3 reads CASSSRVSYEQYF. DNA of the CDR3: TGTGCCAGCAGTTCCCGGGTATCCTACGAGCAGTACTTC.

The J gene is TRBJ2-6, the V gene TRBV4-3, with 8 bases identical to TRBD1. V was pared by 1 base and J by 4 bases, with 6 bases of the junction left unmatched. The CDR3 covers 17 residues. Germline V gives CDR1 LGHNA, CDR2 YSLEER. The CDR3 loop reads CASSQAQGAPGANVLTF. The CDR3 DNA reads TGCGCCAGCAGCCAAGCCCAGGGGGCGCCCGGGGCCAACGTCCTGACTTTC.

This chain uses TRBV7-6 with TRBJ1-5, with D tentatively TRBD1 (5 bases). CDR1 is SGHVS, CDR2 FNYEAQ, per germline. CDR3 length equals 17 residues. The V end was cut by 1 base, the J end by 0 bases, with 13 bases between. CDR3 sequence reads: CASSLGPGGYSNQPQHF. In nucleotides, the CDR3 is TGTGCCAGCAGCTTAGGCCCTGGGGGGTATAGCAATCAGCCCCAGCATTTT. The full variable domain, with the rest looked up from reference TRBV7-6 and TRBJ1-5, is GAGVSQSPRYKVTKRGQDVALRCDPISGHVSLYWYRQALGQGPEFLTYFNYEAQQDKSGLPNDRFSAERPEGSISTLTIQRTEQRDSAMYRCASSLGPGGYSNQPQHFGDGTRLSIL.

In its sample, this clone was seen once. This chain connects TRBV27 to TRBJ2-5; the match to TRBD2 covers 11 bases. V gave up 3 bases and J gave up 3 bases; unmatched junction bases: 9. The length of the CDR3 is 17 residues. Germline V CDR1 and CDR2: MNHEY, SMNVEV (reference sequence). CDR3 protein: CASSFSGGAGMKETQYF. The CDR3 DNA reads as TGTGCCAGCAGTTTTAGCGGGGGGGCCGGGATGAAAGAGACCCAGTACTTC.

This clone has just one count. The genes are TRBV28 and TRBJ1-1; D remains ambiguous. Germline CDR1 is MDHEN and CDR2 is SYDVKM. Trimming pared 1 base from V and 8 bases from J, leaving 8 bases between. This CDR3 is built from 12 residues. CDR3 sequence reads: CASSLSQQEAFF. DNA of the CDR3: TGTGCCAGCAGTTTATCCCAACAGGAAGCTTTCTTT.

The chain recombines TRBV2 with TRBJ1-2; TRBD1 matches at 7 bases. Germline V gives CDR1 SNHLY, CDR2 FYNNEI. The CDR3 covers 13 residues. Trimming took 4 bases from V and 5 from J; bases not matched to a gene: 4. CDR3 loop: CASSAWGQYGYTF. The CDR3 DNA sequence: TGTGCCAGCAGTGCGTGGGGACAGTATGGCTACACCTTC.

This sequence joins TRBV9 and TRBJ1-2, with TRBD1 as a possible D gene (5 bases). The CDR3 is 15 residues long. Trimming took 0 bases from V and 6 from J, leaving 15 bases between them. Germline-derived CDR1 and CDR2 are SGDLS and YYNGEE. The CDR3 is CASSVGSQGMNGYTF. CDR3 in DNA: TGTGCCAGCAGCGTAGGTAGTCAGGGAATGAATGGCTACACCTTC.